A selection of T cell receptor beta chains follows, all from one sample in a study of breast tumors, draining lymph nodes, adjacent tissues. In TCRdb, the multiplex PCR reads were re-called with MiXCR into one record per CDR3 protein. The data hold about 13,000 distinct CDR3 sequences, with roughly 60% observed a single time. Sequenced input: tumor-adjacent breast tissue. The source of these receptors is a female donor with breast cancer. Some clones in this sample may be carry-over from other donors' samples. The CDR3 runs from the conserved cysteine through the conserved F or W. D genes are given only for firm matches. Rows may omit the clone size; those that give it use once, few, many or a size class.

v_call	j_call	clone_size	d_call	cdr3_length	cdr3_aa	cdr3_nt
TRBV24-1	TRBJ2-3	many	NA	14	CATPDTLRPDTQYF	TGTGCCACCCCGGACACTCTACGCCCAGATACGCAGTATTTT
TRBV6-2/TRBV6-3	TRBJ2-7	NA	TRBD2	17	CASSSSWSGGGTYEQYF	TGTGCCAGCAGTTCCTCGTGGAGCGGGGGGGGTACCTACGAGCAGTACTTC
TRBV6-6	TRBJ1-6	NA	NA	16	CASSYVGSSYNSPLHF	TGTGCCAGCAGTTACGTGGGGAGCTCCTATAATTCACCCCTCCACTTT
TRBV6-1	TRBJ2-7	many	TRBD2	13	CASSYSGSYEQYF	TGTGCCAGCAGTTACAGCGGGAGTTACGAGCAGTACTTC
TRBV7-2	TRBJ1-2	NA	TRBD1	13	CASRPTGDRGYTF	TGTGCCAGCAGACCGACAGGGGATAGGGGCTACACCTTC
TRBV6-6	TRBJ2-7	once	TRBD1	16	CASSSPGQGPNNEQYF	TGTGCCAGCAGTTCTCCGGGACAGGGCCCAAACAACGAGCAGTACTTC
TRBV5-5	TRBJ2-7	NA	NA	13	CASSLGSTYEQYF	TGTGCCAGCAGCTTAGGGTCGACCTACGAGCAGTACTTC
TRBV12-5	TRBJ2-7	many	NA	14	CASGCSGSGPEQYF	TGTGCTAGTGGCTGCTCGGGGTCTGGCCCCGAGCAGTACTTC
TRBV6-1	TRBJ1-2	NA	NA	16	CASSERFSGHRDGYTF	TGTGCCAGCAGTGAAAGGTTCTCAGGGCACCGTGATGGCTACACCTTC
TRBV9	TRBJ1-6	NA	NA	16	CASEVHPSTYNSPLHF	TGTGCCAGCGAAGTACACCCGAGCACCTATAATTCACCCCTCCACTTT
TRBV20-1	TRBJ2-5	NA	NA	15	CSARDPPGPQETQYF	TGCAGTGCTAGAGACCCGCCAGGGCCCCAAGAGACCCAGTATTTC
TRBV6-1	TRBJ2-7	many	NA	17	CASRERHGAGIIYEQYF	TGTGCCAGCAGGGAAAGACATGGCGCGGGCATTATCTACGAGCAGTACTTC
TRBV19	TRBJ2-1	NA	NA	13	CASSGRQYNEQFF	TGTGCCAGTAGTGGTCGACAGTACAATGAGCAGTTCTTC
TRBV28	TRBJ1-5	many	NA	13	CASSLYRNQPQHF	TGTGCCAGCAGTTTATACAGAAATCAGCCCCAGCATTTT
TRBV7-8	TRBJ1-4	many	NA	14	CASSHGGTDEKLFF	TGTGCCAGCAGCCATGGGGGTACGGATGAAAAACTGTTTTTT
TRBV4-1	TRBJ1-5	NA	NA	12	CASSPGGQPQHF	TGCGCCAGCAGCCCGGGGGGGCAGCCCCAGCATTTT
TRBV15	TRBJ1-6	NA	NA	15	CATSRGGQKNSPLHF	TGTGCCACCAGCAGAGGCGGACAGAAGAATTCACCCCTCCACTTT
TRBV24-1	TRBJ2-1	NA	TRBD1	16	CATSTDRTGERNEQFF	TGTGCCACCAGTACTGATAGGACAGGGGAAAGGAATGAGCAGTTCTTC
TRBV11-3	TRBJ1-5	NA	NA	13	CASSLAKGQPQHF	TGTGCCAGCAGCTTAGCGAAGGGTCAGCCCCAGCATTTT
TRBV7-9	TRBJ2-1	NA	TRBD2	15	CASSYQRGARSEEFF	TGTGCCAGCAGCTATCAGCGGGGGGCCCGGAGTGAGGAGTTCTTC
TRBV7-9	TRBJ1-6	NA	TRBD1	16	CASSLGAGQGNSPLHF	TGTGCCAGCAGCTTAGGTGCGGGACAGGGCAATTCACCCCTCCACTTT
TRBV6-1	TRBJ1-2	NA	TRBD1	15	CASSQNRDRLYGYTF	TGTGCCAGCAGTCAGAACCGGGACAGGCTATATGGCTACACCTTC
TRBV14	TRBJ2-7	medium-sized	NA	11	CASGGSYEQYF	TGTGCCAGCGGGGGCTCCTACGAGCAGTACTTC
TRBV5-1	TRBJ2-3	NA	TRBD1	17	CASSISLTGAGGDTQYF	TGCGCCAGCAGTATATCGTTGACAGGGGCAGGAGGAGATACGCAGTATTTT
TRBV20-1	TRBJ2-7	medium-sized	NA	14	CSAPDRSFSYEQYF	TGCAGTGCTCCAGACAGAAGTTTCTCCTACGAGCAGTACTTC
TRBV7-2	TRBJ2-7	NA	NA	17	CASSQAGRGRGLYEQYF	TGTGCCAGCAGCCAAGCCGGACGGGGCCGAGGGCTCTACGAGCAGTACTTC
TRBV2	TRBJ1-6	NA	NA	13	CASKGTLGSPLHF	TGTGCCAGCAAGGGGACGTTGGGTTCACCCCTCCACTTT
TRBV7-9	TRBJ1-2	medium-sized	NA	12	CASSQPVGGYTF	TGTGCCAGCAGCCAACCCGTAGGGGGCTACACCTTC
TRBV2	TRBJ2-3	few	TRBD2	15	CASSGEGRATDTQYF	TGTGCCAGCAGTGGAGAAGGGAGGGCCACAGATACGCAGTATTTT
TRBV30	TRBJ2-7	NA	TRBD2	14	CAWSVLAGVGRQYF	TGTGCCTGGAGTGTACTAGCGGGAGTAGGACGGCAGTACTTC
TRBV14	TRBJ1-2	NA	NA	16	CASSPRTAHTTYGYTF	TGTGCCAGCAGCCCCAGGACAGCTCATACCACCTATGGCTACACCTTC
TRBV28	TRBJ1-6	many	NA	15	CASSPPETRASPLHF	TGTGCCAGCAGTCCGCCTGAGACGAGGGCCTCACCCCTCCACTTT
TRBV4-3	TRBJ2-3	once	TRBD2	15	CASSLLAGERDTQYF	TGCGCCAGCAGCTTACTAGCGGGAGAGAGAGATACGCAGTATTTT
TRBV7-3	TRBJ1-2	medium-sized	NA	16	CASSLSGGGQTSGYTF	TGTGCCAGCAGCTTAAGCGGCGGGGGCCAAACGTCTGGCTACACCTTC
TRBV13	TRBJ1-5	NA	TRBD1	14	CASSLRSGGRNEHF	TGTGCCAGCAGCTTGAGGTCAGGGGGTAGGAACGAGCATTTT
TRBV7-9	TRBJ2-7	NA	TRBD1	12	CASSWTGNEQYF	TGTGCCAGCAGCTGGACAGGGAACGAGCAGTACTTC